A selection of T cell receptor beta chains follows, all from one sample in a study of CD8 T cells in ankylosing spondylitis. TCRdb ran MiXCR on the 5' RACE reads and lists one entry per CDR3 protein. The sample includes 670,000 or so distinct CDR3 sequences, under 20% seen only once; the top ten take around 19%. Sequenced sample: blood, either unsorted or a sorted T cell fraction (not recorded which). The source is a male donor with ankylosing spondylitis. The CDR3 runs from the conserved cysteine through the conserved F or W. D genes are given only for firm matches. Size is omitted from some rows. Given values are once, few, many or a class for expanded clones.

V gene: TRBV12-3/TRBV12-4
D gene: -
clone size: many
J gene: TRBJ2-1
CDR3 protein: CASSLPGNEQFF

V gene: TRBV12-3/TRBV12-4
D gene: TRBD1
clone size: few
J gene: TRBJ2-7
CDR3 protein: CASSLGTGIEQYF

V gene: TRBV10-3
D gene: -
clone size: -
J gene: TRBJ2-3
CDR3 protein: CAISESAGYTDTQYF

V gene: TRBV4-3
D gene: -
clone size: few
J gene: TRBJ2-7
CDR3 protein: CASSQDLMGEHSYEQYF

V gene: TRBV28
D gene: -
clone size: -
J gene: TRBJ2-7
CDR3 protein: CASSFMGSGLDEQYF

V gene: TRBV15
D gene: -
clone size: -
J gene: TRBJ2-6
CDR3 protein: CATSKQGLSGANVLTF

V gene: TRBV10-2
D gene: TRBD1
clone size: -
J gene: TRBJ1-2
CDR3 protein: CASGLDRRDGYTF

V gene: TRBV28
D gene: -
clone size: -
J gene: TRBJ1-5
CDR3 protein: CASSLIPAATQHF

V gene: TRBV14
D gene: -
clone size: -
J gene: TRBJ2-1
CDR3 protein: CASSLAYRGEQFF

V gene: TRBV9
D gene: -
clone size: -
J gene: TRBJ1-1
CDR3 protein: CASSAEPGWPPGVGPNTEAFF

V gene: TRBV20-1
D gene: TRBD2
clone size: -
J gene: TRBJ2-1
CDR3 protein: CSVGLAGGSGEQFF

V gene: TRBV7-9
D gene: TRBD1
clone size: -
J gene: TRBJ2-2
CDR3 protein: CASSLGWTGPNTGELFF

V gene: TRBV12-3/TRBV12-4
D gene: -
clone size: -
J gene: TRBJ2-1
CDR3 protein: CASSFGRDPSNEQFF

V gene: TRBV7-9
D gene: TRBD1
clone size: -
J gene: TRBJ2-6
CDR3 protein: CASSWTGGYSGANVLTF

V gene: TRBV20-1
D gene: TRBD2
clone size: few
J gene: TRBJ2-5
CDR3 protein: CSARPIAGVETQYF

V gene: TRBV6-1
D gene: -
clone size: -
J gene: TRBJ2-1
CDR3 protein: CASTLGGASYNEQFF

V gene: TRBV3-1
D gene: -
clone size: -
J gene: TRBJ1-2
CDR3 protein: CASSQDPGSGYTF

V gene: TRBV2
D gene: -
clone size: few
J gene: TRBJ1-1
CDR3 protein: CASSVRGQGTEAFF

V gene: TRBV6-2/TRBV6-3
D gene: TRBD2
clone size: few
J gene: TRBJ2-3
CDR3 protein: CASSWREFDTQYF

V gene: TRBV12-3/TRBV12-4
D gene: TRBD1
clone size: -
J gene: TRBJ2-2
CDR3 protein: CASIRDRVAGELFF

V gene: TRBV27
D gene: -
clone size: -
J gene: TRBJ1-2
CDR3 protein: CASKLGGNGYTF

V gene: TRBV12-3/TRBV12-4
D gene: -
clone size: -
J gene: TRBJ2-1
CDR3 protein: CASSLTTGPSYNEQFF

V gene: TRBV7-2
D gene: TRBD1
clone size: few
J gene: TRBJ1-1
CDR3 protein: CASSRDSRRRTEAFF

V gene: TRBV4-1
D gene: -
clone size: -
J gene: TRBJ1-5
CDR3 protein: CASSQVEDQPQHF

V gene: TRBV12-3/TRBV12-4
D gene: -
clone size: many
J gene: TRBJ1-1
CDR3 protein: CASSSRVDTEAFF

V gene: TRBV10-3
D gene: -
clone size: few
J gene: TRBJ1-2
CDR3 protein: CAISETGNYGYTF

V gene: TRBV25-1
D gene: -
clone size: few
J gene: TRBJ2-5
CDR3 protein: CASSELGLQETQYF

V gene: TRBV28
D gene: TRBD2
clone size: few
J gene: TRBJ2-7
CDR3 protein: CASSPAGREEQYF

V gene: TRBV25-1
D gene: -
clone size: few
J gene: TRBJ2-7
CDR3 protein: CASTGGGRRQYF

V gene: TRBV15
D gene: -
clone size: -
J gene: TRBJ2-2
CDR3 protein: CATSRESPGTGELFF

V gene: TRBV7-2
D gene: -
clone size: -
J gene: TRBJ1-2
CDR3 protein: CASSPGSGYSLDGYTF

V gene: TRBV19
D gene: -
clone size: few
J gene: TRBJ1-3
CDR3 protein: CASRVAGSGNTIYF

V gene: TRBV2
D gene: -
clone size: -
J gene: TRBJ1-4
CDR3 protein: CASRRLNEKLFF

V gene: TRBV27
D gene: -
clone size: -
J gene: TRBJ2-1
CDR3 protein: CASSLSLGGLNEQFF

V gene: TRBV10-3
D gene: -
clone size: few
J gene: TRBJ1-2
CDR3 protein: CAISDGVGSGYTF

V gene: TRBV20-1
D gene: TRBD1
clone size: few
J gene: TRBJ1-6
CDR3 protein: CSASLGQGENSPLHF

V gene: TRBV7-6
D gene: TRBD2
clone size: few
J gene: TRBJ2-2
CDR3 protein: CASSLGTSGGGTGELFF

V gene: TRBV5-1
D gene: -
clone size: -
J gene: TRBJ2-2
CDR3 protein: CASTETGNTGELFF

V gene: TRBV20-1
D gene: TRBD2
clone size: -
J gene: TRBJ2-1
CDR3 protein: CSASISGRNEQFF

V gene: TRBV12-3/TRBV12-4
D gene: TRBD2
clone size: -
J gene: TRBJ2-3
CDR3 protein: CASSPPGTSGSGNPDTQYF

V gene: TRBV5-8
D gene: -
clone size: -
J gene: TRBJ1-5
CDR3 protein: CASSPNNNQPQHF

V gene: TRBV12-3/TRBV12-4
D gene: TRBD2
clone size: -
J gene: TRBJ2-2
CDR3 protein: CASRATSGRTGGDTGELFF

V gene: TRBV27
D gene: TRBD2
clone size: few
J gene: TRBJ2-1
CDR3 protein: CASQSGGAYNEQFF